This passage covers 27 T cell receptor beta chains from one sample sequenced in a study of blood T cell repertoires in COVID-19. Produced via immunoSEQ multiplex PCR; TCRdb's table is partial and in-frame only. The repertoire holds 200,000 to 250,000 clones, with approximately 86% as singletons. Sequencing was performed on peripheral blood. Source of these receptors: a man aged 60-69 years with acute or convalescent COVID-19.

The chain uses TRBV6-5 and TRBJ2-7, with 10 positions matching TRBD1. Germline lookup yields CDR1 MNHEY and CDR2 SVGAGI. CDR3 length: 15 residues. V shed 5 bases and J 3 bases; nucleotides not matched to a gene: 7. CDR3 bases: TGTGCCAGCAGTCCACGGACAGGGGGACTCTACGAGCAGTACTTC. Amino acids: CASSPRTGGLYEQYF.

The rearrangement joins TRBV7-3 to TRBJ1-1; tentative D call: TRBD1 (5 bases). The germline V gene has CDR1 SGHTA and CDR2 FQGTGA. With 5 bases removed from V and 10 bases from J, the gap between germline ends came to 17 bases. CDR3 length equals 13 residues. Written as DNA, the CDR3 is TGTGCCAGCAGCCATCCAGGCGGGGGTGGAGCTTTCTTT. Its translation is CASSHPGGGGAFF.

The V and J genes are TRBV2 and TRBJ1-6; 8 nucleotides align to TRBD1. This CDR3 spans 15 amino acids. J was trimmed by 7 bases and V by 4 bases; bases with no gene match: 6. The germline V gene has CDR1 SNHLY and CDR2 FYNNEI. The CDR3 spells CASSAETGENSPLHF. Written as DNA, the CDR3 is TGTGCCAGCAGTGCGGAGACAGGGGAGAATTCACCCCTCCACTTT.

The V call is TRBV4-1, the J call TRBJ2-2, with D maybe TRBD2 (6 bases). V was trimmed by 0 bases and J by 5 bases, leaving 16 bases between them. The CDR3 is 17 amino acids. CDR1 is MGHRA and CDR2 is YSYEKL in the germline V gene. For the CDR3, the DNA is TGCGCCAGCAGCCAAGATTCCACCGGGAGTTTGACCGGGGAGCTGTTTTTT. Translating gives CASSQDSTGSLTGELFF.

On this clone itself: This same CDR3 is encoded by further DNA sequences in the sample. The rearrangement links TRBV28 to TRBJ1-5; perhaps TRBD1 as D (5 bases). V lost 5 bases and J 4 bases, leaving 12 bases between the germline ends. Per the germline V gene, CDR1 is MDHEN and CDR2 is SYDVKM. This CDR3 is built from 14 residues. The CDR3 spells CASSRGGGNQPQHF. DNA for the CDR3: TGTGCCAGCAGTCGCGGGGGGGGAAATCAGCCCCAGCATTTT. The full variable domain, its missing parts supplied by reference TRBV28 and TRBJ1-5, is DVKVTQSSRYLVKRTGEKVFLECVQDMDHENMFWYRQDPGLGLRLIYFSYDVKMKEKGDIPEGYSVSREKKERFSLILESASTNQTSMYLCASSRGGGNQPQHFGDGTRLSIL.

In its sample, this clone was seen a few times. The gene calls are TRBV6-1 and TRBJ1-2; D ambiguous. The CDR3 is made up of 16 amino acids. V lost 1 base and J lost 7, with 19 bases in between. CDR1 is MNHNS and CDR2 is SASEGT in the germline V gene. The CDR3 reads CASSEEGWTLWGGYTF. For the CDR3, the DNA is TGTGCCAGCAGTGAAGAAGGTTGGACTCTCTGGGGTGGCTACACCTTC.

The rearrangement uses TRBV13 and TRBJ2-1; 9 bases agree with TRBD1. The junction had 16 bases not matched to a gene; V was cut back by 4 bases and J by 9 bases. In germline, CDR1 is PRHDT, CDR2 FYEKMQ (reference sequence). This CDR3 contains 17 residues. Here the CDR3 DNA reads TGTGCCAGCAGCTCGGGGGCCGGGACAGGGATGCCTAGTGAGCAGTTCTTC. This translates into CASSSGAGTGMPSEQFF.

This sequence joins TRBV19 and TRBJ1-4, with no clear D. The CDR3 has 14 residues. V lost 9 bases and J lost 5, with 16 bases in between. The germline V gene encodes CDR1 LNHDA and CDR2 SQIVND (reference sequence). For the CDR3, the DNA is TGTGCCAGCCGTCGGGAGGGCCGGAATGAAAAACTGTTTTTT. This sequence encodes CASRREGRNEKLFF.

The CDR3 coding sequence is TGTGCCAGCAGTGGGACAGGAGGCGGCGGGGAGCTGTTTTTT. This translates into CASSGTGGGGELFF. The V gene is TRBV2, the J gene TRBJ2-2, with 7 bases identical to TRBD1. This CDR3 contains 14 residues. CDR1 SNHLY and CDR2 FYNNEI come from the germline V gene. The V and J ends lost 4 bases and 7 bases, in that order; junction bases with no gene match: 6.

The chain has TRBV4-3 and TRBJ2-4; 7 bases match TRBD1. Germline CDR1 is LGHNA and CDR2 is YSLEER. The CDR3 runs to 19 residues. The V segment lost 0 bases and the J segment 0 bases; nucleotides outside the gene matches: 11. The CDR3 here is CASSQDPKGQSLAKNIQYF. DNA for the CDR3: TGCGCCAGCAGCCAAGACCCGAAGGGACAGTCCCTAGCCAAAAACATTCAGTACTTC.

The chain joins TRBV5-1 to TRBJ2-7; 9 bases map to TRBD2. The germline V gene has CDR1 SGHRS and CDR2 YFSETQ. V shed 2 bases and J 4 bases; nucleotides not matched to a gene: 4. The CDR3 runs to 14 residues. The CDR3 region has the DNA TGCGCCAGCAGCTTTAGCGGGGGTTCGTACGAGCAGTACTTC. Its translation is CASSFSGGSYEQYF.

The chain links TRBV2 to TRBJ2-3; D is unresolved. V was trimmed by 9 bases and J by 0 bases, leaving 13 bases between them. The CDR3 has 14 residues. Per germline, CDR1 SNHLY and CDR2 FYNNEI. CDR3 amino acids: CASSGPFSTDTQYF. The CDR3 DNA follows: TGTGCCAGTTCTGGCCCCTTTAGCACAGATACGCAGTATTTT.

V usage is TRBV28 and J usage is TRBJ2-6; D may be TRBD1 (5 bases). CDR1 is MDHEN and CDR2 is SYDVKM in the germline V gene. The CDR3 is made up of 16 amino acids. The V and J ends lost 6 bases and 0 bases respectively, with 12 bases between them. CDR3 region: CASRRQGSSGANVLTF. CDR3 sequence (DNA): TGTGCCAGCAGGCGTCAGGGTAGCTCTGGGGCCAACGTCCTGACTTTC.

The chain employs TRBV4-1 and TRBJ2-5, with 7 nucleotides matching TRBD2. In germline, CDR1 is MGHRA, CDR2 YSYEKL. Trimming at V came to 1 base and at J to 5 bases, leaving 4 bases not matched to a gene. The CDR3 has 14 residues. CDR3: CASSQGGGGETQYF. The DNA for the CDR3 is TGCGCCAGCAGCCAAGGGGGCGGGGGTGAGACCCAGTACTTC.

The chain is built from TRBV5-1 and TRBJ2-7; 8 bases line up with TRBD2. CDR1 is SGHRS and CDR2 is YFSETQ in the germline V gene. The CDR3 totals 12 residues. The trim removed 7 bases at V and 5 bases at J, leaving 5 bases unmatched. The CDR3 loop is CASRPGGHEQYF. CDR3 nucleotides: TGCGCCAGCCGCCCGGGGGGGCACGAGCAGTACTTC.

This clone was picked up one time. The V call is TRBV27, the J call TRBJ1-6, with 11 bases aligning to TRBD1. The CDR3 totals 16 residues. V lost 6 bases to trimming and J lost 9 bases; unmatched junction nucleotides: 10. In germline, CDR1 is MNHEY, CDR2 SMNVEV (reference sequence). The CDR3 coding sequence is TGTGCCAGCAGCCGGACAGGGGGCGCATTGGGTTCACCCCTCCACTTT. Translated, it gives CASSRTGGALGSPLHF.

The gene calls are TRBV7-9 and TRBJ2-1; D not resolved. V lost 1 base to trimming and J lost 4 bases, with 5 bases between them. The CDR3 totals 13 residues. Per the germline V gene, CDR1 is SEHNR and CDR2 is FQNEAQ (reference sequence). The DNA of the CDR3 is TGTGCCAGCAGCTTAGGGGCTTACAATGAGCAGTTCTTC. This gives the protein CASSLGAYNEQFF.

The V and J genes are TRBV5-1 and TRBJ2-5; 9 bases match TRBD2. The CDR3 sequence is 15 residues long. Trimming cost V 4 bases and J 5 bases; bases outside gene matches: 9. Germline loops: CDR1 SGHRS, CDR2 YFSETQ. CDR3 sequence reads: CASSPHGLARETQYF. CDR3 nucleotides: TGCGCCAGCAGCCCCCACGGACTAGCGCGTGAGACCCAGTACTTC.

This clone occurred once. The chain uses TRBV29-1 and TRBJ1-2; D is undetermined. The V and J ends lost 7 bases and 7 bases respectively, with 16 bases between them. This CDR3 spans 12 amino acids. Looked up from germline, CDR1 is SQVTM and CDR2 is ANQGSEA. The CDR3 coding sequence is TGCAGCGGGTCGCTACTGGGCTCTGGCTACACCTTC. Translated: CSGSLLGSGYTF.

The rearrangement joins TRBV11-2 to TRBJ2-5, with D possibly TRBD2 on 6 matching bases. V was clipped by 1 base and J by 1 base, with 16 bases between them. Per the germline V gene, CDR1 is SGHAT and CDR2 is FQNNGV. CDR3 length: 17 amino acids. This CDR3 is CASSLGTTGTSQETQYF. In DNA form, the CDR3 reads TGTGCCAGCAGCTTAGGGACAACCGGGACTTCCCAAGAGACCCAGTACTTC.

The CDR3 region has the DNA TGTGCCAGCAGTGCTGCCAGGGGAGGGAATCAGCCCCAGCATTTT. Its protein is CASSAARGGNQPQHF. The chain joins TRBV28 to TRBJ1-5, with D possibly TRBD1 on 6 matching bases. The germline V and J ends were trimmed by 5 bases and 4 bases, with 15 bases remaining between them. Germline loops: CDR1 MDHEN, CDR2 SYDVKM. CDR3 size: 15 residues.

Here the CDR3 reads CASSLSPRPYEQYF. DNA for the CDR3: TGCGCCAGCAGCTTGTCGCCGCGTCCCTACGAGCAGTACTTC. The V call is TRBV5-1, the J call TRBJ2-7; D is ambiguous. Germline CDR1 and CDR2: SGHRS and YFSETQ. V was trimmed by 1 base and J by 2 bases, leaving 10 bases between them. This CDR3 contains 14 residues.

Only a few counts were recorded for this clone. This chain uses TRBV11-2 with TRBJ1-3; tentative D call: TRBD1 (5 bases). This CDR3 is built from 17 residues. V shed 3 bases and J shed 0 bases, with 15 bases lying between them. CDR1 and CDR2 (germline): SGHAT, FQNNGV. CDR3 amino acids: CASSFSYPGLSGNTIYF. As DNA, the CDR3 is TGTGCCAGCAGCTTTTCGTACCCAGGGCTCTCTGGAAACACCATATATTTT.

The chain joins TRBV29-1 to TRBJ1-2; 8 bases are a match to TRBD1. The CDR3 sequence is 15 residues long. V gave up 4 bases and J gave up 0 bases; unmatched junction bases: 7. Germline lookup yields CDR1 SQVTM and CDR2 ANQGSEA. The CDR3 sequence: CSVVRGQGANYGYTF. The CDR3 region has the DNA TGCAGCGTTGTCAGGGGGCAAGGAGCTAACTATGGCTACACCTTC.

The chain joins TRBV5-1 to TRBJ1-4; a weak D match, TRBD1 (5 bases). The CDR3 has 15 amino acids. Between the trimmed V and J ends, which lost 6 bases and 6 bases, there was a span of 18 bases. Germline V gene sequence: CDR1 SGHRS, CDR2 YFSETQ. In nucleotides, the CDR3 is TGCGCCAGCATGATGGAGGGACGTACAGATGAAAAACTGTTTTTT. Its protein product is CASMMEGRTDEKLFF.

The chain recombines TRBV5-4 with TRBJ1-1; tentative D call: TRBD1 (5 bases). V was shortened by 4 bases and J by 1 base, with 8 bases between the two germline ends. Looked up from germline, CDR1 is SGHNT and CDR2 is YYREEE (reference sequence). The CDR3 has 13 residues. As DNA, the CDR3 is TGTGCCAGCAGCAGACAGTGGAACACTGAAGCTTTCTTT. Translation gives CASSRQWNTEAFF. Drawing the rest from reference TRBV5-4 and TRBJ1-1, the complete variable domain is ETGVTQSPTHLIKTRGQQVTLRCSSQSGHNTVSWYQQALGQGPQFIFQYYREEENGRGNFPPRFSGLQFPNYSSELNVNALELDDSALYLCASSRQWNTEAFFGQGTRLTVV.

V gene TRBV4-1 combines with J gene TRBJ1-5; D perhaps matches TRBD1 (6 bases). Deletions cut 4 bases from V and 4 bases from J, with 20 bases between. This CDR3 spans 17 amino acids. Germline V CDR1 and CDR2: MGHRA, YSYEKL. The CDR3: CASSLEKGGRRNQPQHF. The CDR3 DNA reads TGCGCCAGCAGCCTTGAGAAGGGGGGGCGTCGAAATCAGCCCCAGCATTTT.